The clone carrying this TCR beta chain was picked up one time. The antigen is not known. Assay: immunoSEQ multiplex PCR; the TCRdb copy retains only in-frame clones and omits some. The profile shows approximately 71,000 clones, more than 70% of them singletons. These data belong to a study of graft-versus-host responses after intestinal transplantation. Study-level background: Recipients underwent multivisceral, liver-intestinal, or isolated intestinal transplants. Tacrolimus plus steroids were given to all recipients for 3 to 4 years, preceded by anti-thymocyte globulin induction. Study-level findings and limits: Allograft clonal ratios (graft-versus-host to host-versus-graft) were high in patients who had graft-donor T cell macrochimerism. Recipient marrow held GvH clones, some first seen in ileum or blood.

The CDR3 is made up of 15 amino acids. V lost 3 bases, J lost 0 bases, and 12 bases lay in between. Looked up from germline, CDR1 is MGHRA and CDR2 is YSYEKL. The receptor's source is a human donor who received an intestinal transplant. This sample comprised unstimulated CD8+ T cells sorted from spleen or lymph node cells, obtained before intestinal transplant. The chain carries TRBV4-1 and TRBJ2-7; D gene ambiguous. The CDR3 region is CASSQLLVTSYEQYF. The CDR3 nucleotides read TGCGCCAGCAGCCAGTTGCTAGTGACCTCCTACGAGCAGTACTTC.